This TCR beta chain was documented in a study of blood T cell repertoires in COVID-19 (dated by TCRdb to about 2020). Turning to the overall study: The collaborator samples originated in the United States, Italy and Spain and spanned the acute and convalescent phases of COVID-19. The prospective study material was composed of cDNA or gDNA derived from T cells, B-cell-depleted T cells, or PBMCs. The dataset comprised deeply sampled blood TCRbeta repertoires from subjects exposed to, actively infected with, or recovered from COVID-19. The repertoires were released in a freely available public database meant as a resource for research on the immune response to SARS-CoV-2. Samples came from the ongoing ImmuneRACE study (first 160 participants) plus 1,254 subjects from 6 global collaborators. The sample metadata nearly always contained a de-identified subject ID, COVID-19 status, age in years and sex. Where available, HLA class I and class II types were obtained from metadata supplied by the sample provider rather than from assay-based typing.

Another Seattle source contributed samples from volunteer blood donors who had recovered from COVID-19. The collaborating institutions used their own protocols to collect whole blood in K2EDTA tubes. For TCRbeta analysis, collaborator samples were shipped as frozen whole blood, as isolated PBMCs, or as DNA extracted from either sample type. The immunoSEQ Assay, a bias-controlled multiplex PCR, was used to amplify TCRbeta CDR3 regions from genomic DNA. In the paper's pipeline: The number of nucleated cells in each sample was estimated from the amplification of reference gene primers within the assay. Sequence reads were collapsed and filtered to measure the absolute abundance of every unique TCRbeta CDR3 rearrangement. For each sample, productive Simpson clonality was calculated as the square root of Simpson's diversity index over productive rearrangements. TCRdb limited this immuneACCESS table to in-frame rearrangements with V and J called. A share of clones is missing; checked studies link under half to unresolved V genes, and the rest is unexplained. V and J calls and clone size are given by that table; D and trimming were obtained from the DNA. The sample has hundreds of thousands of clones on record, 83% of them singletons. 8% to 9.5% of the sample comes from the top ten.

The CDR3, cysteine through phenylalanine, is 12 amino acids long. The retained sequence is limited to the CDR3, 36 bases, with the frame set at the first base. V drops 5 bases and J drops 7 bases, leaving 11 bases in between. The CDR1 and CDR2 encoded by the germline V gene are MGHDK and SYGVNS. Broad study findings and their caveats: Clinical and demographic metadata were provided uncurated, with the amount varying by source and participant.

Concerning this clone itself: The specificity of this receptor is unknown. No base qualities exist here, and no much larger clone lies one base off it.

Sequencing input: peripheral blood. The chain employs TRBV25-1 and TRBJ1-2, with the D segment identity uncertain. This TCR was recovered from a woman between 50 and 59 years old who had recovered from COVID-19. CDR3 region: CASSIDSFGYTF. Read as DNA, the sequence is TGTGCCAGCAGTATCGACTCATTTGGCTACACCTTC.